This section outlines one T cell receptor beta chain sequence together with its context. This clone showed up just once. Its antigen remains unidentified. No clone much larger than this one lies a single base away; base qualities are absent. Whole blood was collected in K2EDTA tubes by collaborating institutions according to the institutions' own protocols. For TCRbeta analysis, collaborators shipped samples as frozen whole blood, isolated PBMCs, or DNA extracted from either of those sample types. This sample stems from a study of blood T cell repertoires in COVID-19 (TCRdb year 2020). About the study as a whole: The collaborator samples originated in the United States, Italy and Spain and spanned the acute and convalescent phases of COVID-19. The prospective study material was composed of cDNA or gDNA derived from T cells, B-cell-depleted T cells, or PBMCs. Subjects who had been exposed to COVID-19, were actively infected with it, or had recovered from it provided the deeply sampled blood TCRbeta repertoires that made up the dataset. The repertoires were released in a freely available public database intended as a resource for research on the immune response to SARS-CoV-2. Samples were obtained from the ongoing ImmuneRACE study (first 160 participants) and from about 1,300 subjects provided by 6 global collaborators. Nearly every sample came with metadata listing a de-identified subject ID, COVID-19 status, age in years and sex. HLA class I and class II types, where available, came from metadata supplied by the sample provider rather than from assay-based typing. The paper as a whole reports these results and caveats: The amount of clinical and demographic metadata varied by source and participant and was provided uncurated.

TCRbeta CDR3 regions were amplified from genomic DNA using the immunoSEQ Assay, a bias-controlled multiplex PCR. As for the original processing: Nucleated cell counts per sample were estimated from amplification of reference gene primers within the assay. To quantify the absolute abundance of each unique TCRbeta CDR3 rearrangement, sequence reads were collapsed and filtered. For each sample, productive Simpson clonality was calculated as the square root of Simpson's diversity index across productive rearrangements. TCRdb retrieved this table from immuneACCESS and kept in-frame rearrangements only. Not all clones are present; in checked studies, unresolved V genes account for under half, and no reason is known for the remainder. Clonal size and the V and J genes are those of that table, whereas D and trimming came from the DNA. This sample gives approximately 77,000 clones in total; around 69% of them show up just once. The top ten clones comprise about 17% of the sample.

V and J are truncated by 6 bases and 4 bases respectively, leaving an intervening sequence of 12 bases. CDR1 SNHLY and CDR2 FYNNEI were looked up in the germline V gene. The CDR3 starts with the cysteine, ends with the phenylalanine, and has 14 residues. The DNA shown is the 42-base CDR3, in frame from base 1. This clonotype was sampled from a man between 65 and 85 years old with active or convalescent COVID-19. Recombination connected TRBV2 to TRBJ2-2; the D region possibly corresponds to TRBD1 (6 bases align). Sequencing was performed on peripheral blood. This receptor carries the CDR3 CASRLGQSTGELFF. The base sequence is TGTGCCAGCAGGTTAGGACAGAGCACCGGGGAGCTGTTTTTT. With all but the CDR3 taken from the reference TRBV2 and TRBJ2-2 genes, the full variable domain is: EPEVTQTPSHQVTQMGQEVILRCVPISNHLYFYWYRQILGQKVEFLVSFYNNEISEKSEIFDDQFSVERPDGSNFTLKIRSTKLEDSAMYFCASRLGQSTGELFFGEGSRLTVL.